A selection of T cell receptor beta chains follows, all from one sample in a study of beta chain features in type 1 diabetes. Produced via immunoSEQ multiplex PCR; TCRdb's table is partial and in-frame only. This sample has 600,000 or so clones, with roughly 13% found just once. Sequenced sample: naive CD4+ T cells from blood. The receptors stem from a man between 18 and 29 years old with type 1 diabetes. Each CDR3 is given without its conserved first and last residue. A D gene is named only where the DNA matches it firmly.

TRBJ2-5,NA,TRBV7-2,ASSLARNRGETQY
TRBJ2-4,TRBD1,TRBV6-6,ASTTTGVAKNIQY
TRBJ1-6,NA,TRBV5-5,ASSLLIQDNSPLH
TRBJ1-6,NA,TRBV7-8,ASSLAPGIRNYSPLH
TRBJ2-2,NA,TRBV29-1,SAWTNTNTGELF
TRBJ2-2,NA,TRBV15,ATSRDQAGRDRELF
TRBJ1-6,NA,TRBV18,ASSPQMDSSYNSPLH
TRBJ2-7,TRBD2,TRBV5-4,ASSLGLAGGSYEQY
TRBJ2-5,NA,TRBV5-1,ASSLDGNQETQY
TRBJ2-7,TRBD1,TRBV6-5,ASSYTADRDYEQY
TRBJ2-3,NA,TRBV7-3,ASSASRAVSTDTQY
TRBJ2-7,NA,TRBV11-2,ASTSSWLGYEQY
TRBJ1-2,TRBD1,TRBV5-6,ASSPLSITLTGFGGYT
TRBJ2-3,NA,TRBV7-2,ASSLARSDTQY
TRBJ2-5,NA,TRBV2,ASSVYHPQY
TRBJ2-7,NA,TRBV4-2,ASSPRDRSSYEQY
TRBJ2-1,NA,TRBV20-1,SARGEVEQF
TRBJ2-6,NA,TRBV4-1,ASRETGANVLT
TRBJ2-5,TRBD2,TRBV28,ASSLETSEETQY
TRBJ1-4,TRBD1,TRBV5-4,ASSLNRGPNEKLF
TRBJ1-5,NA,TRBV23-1,ASSQSRHVNQPQH
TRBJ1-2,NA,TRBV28,ASSLVGYGYT
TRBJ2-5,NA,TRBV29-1,SVHQLQGRETQY
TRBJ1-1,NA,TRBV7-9,ASSSHTEAF
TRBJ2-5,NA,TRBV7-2,ASSWTEETQY
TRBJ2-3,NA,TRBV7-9,ASPPQGVGPDTQY
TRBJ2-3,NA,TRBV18,ASSPRTDGTDTQY
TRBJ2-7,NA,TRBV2,ASTLGDEQY
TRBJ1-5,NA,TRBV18,ASSPGLGGQPQH
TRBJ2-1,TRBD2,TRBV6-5,ASRPPGLAPQF
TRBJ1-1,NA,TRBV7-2,ASSLPGNTEAF
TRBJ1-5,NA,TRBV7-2,ASSLRGPHQPQH
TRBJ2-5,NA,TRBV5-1,ASSSTDGAETQY
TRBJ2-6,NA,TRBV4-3,ASSLKEAGANVLT
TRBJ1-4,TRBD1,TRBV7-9,ASRQGTGEKLF
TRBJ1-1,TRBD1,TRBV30,AYHRGTEAF
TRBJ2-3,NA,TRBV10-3,AISSGTSEDTQY
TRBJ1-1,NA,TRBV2,ASSHLQAF
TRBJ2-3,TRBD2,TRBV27,ASSSTETSGRAIPQY
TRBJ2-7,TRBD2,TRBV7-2,ASSPRSGGEQY
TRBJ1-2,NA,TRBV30,AWSPQHYGYT
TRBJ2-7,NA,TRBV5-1,ASSLSTGDEQY
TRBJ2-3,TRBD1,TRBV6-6,ASTRTGETDTQY
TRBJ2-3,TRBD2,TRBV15,ATSRGPAGGTDTQY
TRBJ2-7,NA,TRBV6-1,ASSEGGPWY
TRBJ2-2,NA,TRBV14,ASSQVLPGTGELF
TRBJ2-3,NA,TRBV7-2,ASSLRTGRADTQY
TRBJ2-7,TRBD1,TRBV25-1,ASSPGQGYEQY
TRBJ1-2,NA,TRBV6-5,ASSFDFGVGYT
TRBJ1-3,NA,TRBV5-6,ASSLAPGFSGNTIY
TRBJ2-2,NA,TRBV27,ASRDQAVTGELF
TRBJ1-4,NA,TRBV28,ASSLATVNEKLF
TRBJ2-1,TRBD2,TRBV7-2,ASSRLAALRYNEQF
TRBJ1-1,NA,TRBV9,ASSVGSTYTEAF
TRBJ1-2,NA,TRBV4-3,ASSQDRTLYGYT
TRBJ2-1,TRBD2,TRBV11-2,ASSPGTSGSYNEQF
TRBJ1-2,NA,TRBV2,ASSEAGDNGYT
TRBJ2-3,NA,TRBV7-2,ASSAPGTRGTDTQY
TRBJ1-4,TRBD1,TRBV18,ASSPRQGDEKLF
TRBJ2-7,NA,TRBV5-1,ASSLLGYYEQY